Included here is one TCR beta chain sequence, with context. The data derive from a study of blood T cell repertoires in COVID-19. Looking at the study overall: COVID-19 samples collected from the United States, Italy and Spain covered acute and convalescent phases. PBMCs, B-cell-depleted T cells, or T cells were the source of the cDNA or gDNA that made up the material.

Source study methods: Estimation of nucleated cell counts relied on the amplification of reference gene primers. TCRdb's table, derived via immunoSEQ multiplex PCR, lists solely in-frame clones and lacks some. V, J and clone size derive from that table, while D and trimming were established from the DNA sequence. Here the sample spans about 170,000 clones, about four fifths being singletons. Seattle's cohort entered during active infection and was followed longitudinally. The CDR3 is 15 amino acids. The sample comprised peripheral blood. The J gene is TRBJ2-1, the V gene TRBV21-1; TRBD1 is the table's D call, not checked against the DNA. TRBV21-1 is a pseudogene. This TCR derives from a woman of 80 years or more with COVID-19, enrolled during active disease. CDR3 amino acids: CASSLSRTGDNEQFF. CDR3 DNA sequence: TGTGCCAGCAGTCTCTCCAGGACAGGGGACAATGAGCAGTTCTTC.